This TCR beta chain appears in the sequencing data of a study of regulatory T cells in long-lasting Graves disease (dated by TCRdb to the early 2020s). General notes on the study: In the newly diagnosed Graves' disease group, patients had been taking antithyroid drugs for less than 3 months. Peripheral blood TCR sequencing and RNA sequencing compared persistent Graves' disease patients with newly diagnosed Graves' disease patients. A total of around 35 samples were covered by TCR sequencing, comprising 13 persistent and about 20 newly diagnosed Graves' disease patients. The study took place in China and was registered as a clinical trial.

The sample's time point label, in plain terms: newly diagnosed GD, antithyroid drugs for less than 3 months. For both TCR sequencing and RNA sequencing, RNA was extracted from PBMCs using TRIzol. The diagnosis of Graves' disease followed American Thyroid Association guidelines. Patients for the study were recruited at an endocrinology department in Xi'an, China. From each patient, approximately 9 milliliters of peripheral blood was collected into an EDTA anticoagulant tube. Ficoll Paque Plus density gradient separation was used to isolate PBMCs, and no further T cell sorting was done. An Agilent 2100 Bioanalyzer and agarose gel were used to check RNA quality, while a NanoDrop 2000 measured RNA concentration. Regarding this clonotype: It has no known antigen specificity. This may be a read error, as it is one base from a much larger clone.

The cysteine opens and the phenylalanine closes a CDR3 of 12 amino acids. Solely the CDR3 DNA is kept, with 36 bases framed from the first base. Taken from the germline V gene, the CDR1 and CDR2 loops are ENHRY and SYGVKD. A distance of 9 bases separates the germline ends of V and J, which lose 3 bases and 6 bases respectively. Broader findings and caveats from the paper: A larger number of public clonotypes was shared among persistent patients (fewer than 3,000) than among newly diagnosed patients (around 890). Preferential use of TRBV28, TRBJ1-2 and TRBJ2-5 was observed in persistent disease, whereas TRBV20-1 and TRBJ2-1 were favored in newly diagnosed disease. The authors noted that the small sample size was a limitation that may lower accuracy. Sequencing and analysis were restricted to the TCR beta chain. Lower TCR Shannon entropy and fewer highly expanded clones were observed in persistent Graves' disease patients than in newly diagnosed patients, which suggested clonal expansion. Peripheral blood alone was examined, since thyroid tissue, which constituted the primary lesion, could not be accessed.

Library method: multiplex PCR. Sequenced using an Illumina HiSeq 4000. CDR3 regions were amplified by Arm-PCR with iRepertoire HTBI primers to construct TCR beta libraries. Before sequencing, the PCR products went through gel purification. Concerning the study's data processing: A total of 62 TRBV and some 15 TRBJ segments were identified across samples and were used for gene usage analysis of CDR3 amino acid clonotypes. COPE and FqMerger were used to merge filtered high-quality paired reads into contigs. Contigs were aligned with BLAST to IMGT TRBV, TRBD and TRBJ reference genes, and CDR3 was defined per IMGT. Any clonotype with a frequency above 0.1% was classified as a highly expanded clone. Shannon entropy was used to measure repertoire diversity, and the Gini coefficient was used to measure V-J evenness. Clonotypes shared by more than one individual were considered public. TCRdb ran its own pipeline on the public reads, namely fastp trimming at Q25 and MiXCR clone calling, and kept in-frame beta chains. For every CDR3 protein sequence, its rows merge into one entry that carries the most common genes and DNA. The V and J calls, along with clone size, are taken from TCRdb and not from the paper's own processing. The sample has roughly 500,000 distinct CDR3 sequences on record, 11% to 15% of them singletons. The top ten hold 17% of the sample.

These sequences were also reported in another study, on T cells in Graves' hyperthyroidism and ophthalmopathy. As the second paper documents: Stable Graves' hyperthyroidism was defined as no progression to ophthalmopathy during 18 months of follow-up. Hyperthyroidism patients were newly diagnosed, with disease duration under 2 months, and aged 18 to 65 years. Exclusion was applied to patients with uncontrolled infections, other autoimmune diseases, pregnancy or lactation. Clinical symptoms, serum thyroxine and TRAb, thyroid ultrasound, and orbital computed tomography formed the basis for the diagnoses. A first-round RT-PCR of the TCR CDR3 used the HTBI primer set with the Qiagen OneStep RT-PCR kit. Blood samples also contained most of the expanded thyroid clonotypes (frequency above 0.001), which suggests that blood repertoires may reflect thyroid immune responses. In cross-validation, a model built on a 13 V-J signature told ophthalmopathy apart from stable hyperthyroidism with roughly 87% sensitivity and roughly 81% specificity, and in testing the same model reached 80%/75%. In validation, the model predicted progression to ophthalmopathy a median of about 6 months before onset, with roughly 71% sensitivity and roughly 79% specificity. A discovery cohort of 95 to 100 patients, 43 with Graves' ophthalmopathy and under 60 with stable Graves' hyperthyroidism, was used to find distinguishing TCR V-J signatures. An independent validation cohort of under 20 hyperthyroidism patients and 17 patients who later progressed to ophthalmopathy tested prospective prediction of ophthalmopathy. For training and testing, the 80 to 100 patients in the discovery cohort were randomly divided in a 7:3 ratio. Thyroid tissue and blood T-cell repertoires from six Graves' hyperthyroidism patients were also compared in the study. Once sampling was done, hyperthyroidism patients were given methimazole at a starting dose of 30 mg daily, whereas ophthalmopathy patients were given high-dose intravenous methylprednisolone. The libraries were constructed in a second round of multiplex PCR and then size-selected and purified. Sequencing of the libraries was done on an Illumina HiSeq2000 using paired-end 100 bp reads. SOAPnuke was used to process the raw data, throwing out any read that contained adapters or uncalled bases, had a mean Phred below 15, or lacked an exact constant-primer or identifier match. High-quality paired reads were merged using COPE v1.2.5, and each unique nucleotide sequence was defined as a clonotype. MiTCR v1.1 was used to align clonotypes to the IMGT TRBV, TRBD and TRBJ reference segments. Only V-J combinations with frequency above 0.0001, covering roughly 99% of repertoires, were analysed. The TCS score was defined as the ratio of F50 (clonal expansion) to E x V (chaos), calculated using BLOSUM62-based TCRdist between CDR3 peptides within each V-J. Welch's t-statistics and random forest reduced 500 to 650 V-J features to about 12, which were used in a naive Bayes classifier (R e1071). Sample size was not statistically predetermined, and investigators were not blinded to group allocation. TCR Vbeta CDR3 sequencing of 120 to 150 peripheral blood samples (43 ophthalmopathy, about 80 hyperthyroidism and some 17 progressor patients) is reported in the paper.

The sequences come from peripheral blood mononuclear cells (PBMCs), collected at new diagnosis, from a patient treated with antithyroid drugs. The V and J genes are TRBV10-3 and TRBJ2-7; confidence is insufficient to name the D gene. This receptor was obtained from a woman between 50 and 59 years old with Graves disease. Donor details come from another sample of the same person, matched by shared clones. CDR3 region: CAISEGNCEQYF. The base sequence is TGTGCCATCAGTGAAGGCAACTGCGAGCAGTACTTC.